A selection of T cell receptor beta chains follows, all from one sample in a study of cytomegalovirus exposure and HLA in healthy donors. Using immunoSEQ multiplex PCR, the repertoire was profiled, and TCRdb retains in-frame clones only, with some absent. This sample has 90,000 to 150,000 clones, with approximately 74% found just once. Sequencing was done on a sample of PBMCs. The receptors were gathered from a woman in her forties or fifties in good health and CMV-seropositive. The CDR3 runs from the conserved cysteine through the conserved F or W. Fields, in order: J gene, clone size, V gene, D gene, CDR3 protein, CDR3 DNA. A D gene is named only where the DNA matches it firmly. Only part of the rows carry a size: once, few, many, or a class if the clone is expanded.

J: TRBJ2-7
size: .
V: TRBV29-1
D: .
CDR3: CSVRHSYEQYF
DNA: TGCAGCGTCCGACACTCCTACGAGCAGTACTTC

J: TRBJ2-7
size: .
V: TRBV18
D: TRBD1
CDR3: CASSPGTGGDYEQYF
DNA: TGTGCCAGCTCACCAGGGACAGGGGGAGACTACGAGCAGTACTTC

J: TRBJ2-7
size: .
V: TRBV6-5
D: TRBD1
CDR3: CASTNRDSLSYEQYF
DNA: TGTGCCAGCACCAACAGGGACAGCCTCTCCTACGAGCAGTACTTC

J: TRBJ2-7
size: .
V: TRBV27
D: TRBD1
CDR3: CASSQTQGATLYEQYF
DNA: TGTGCCAGCAGTCAAACACAGGGGGCTACCCTCTACGAGCAGTACTTC

J: TRBJ1-5
size: .
V: TRBV28
D: .
CDR3: CASSSIAGKKDQPQHF
DNA: TGTGCCAGCAGTTCGATAGCCGGGAAAAAGGATCAGCCCCAGCATTTT

J: TRBJ2-7
size: .
V: TRBV11-2
D: .
CDR3: CASSLEAGQSYEQYF
DNA: TGTGCCAGCAGCTTAGAGGCGGGACAGAGCTACGAGCAGTACTTC

J: TRBJ1-2
size: .
V: TRBV14
D: .
CDR3: CASSQEAEGTDGYTF
DNA: TGTGCCAGCAGCCAAGAAGCGGAGGGGACGGACGGCTACACCTTC

J: TRBJ1-1
size: .
V: TRBV6-5
D: .
CDR3: CASSYSRGTEAFF
DNA: TGTGCCAGCAGTTACTCGCGGGGCACTGAAGCTTTCTTT

J: TRBJ2-3
size: few
V: TRBV7-9
D: TRBD2
CDR3: CASSLDRLAGLYTDTQYF
DNA: TGTGCCAGCAGCTTAGACCGACTAGCGGGACTATACACAGATACGCAGTATTTT

J: TRBJ2-1
size: .
V: TRBV5-1
D: .
CDR3: CASSSVGSVDNEQFF
DNA: TGCGCCAGCAGCTCGGTCGGGTCGGTTGACAATGAGCAGTTCTTC

J: TRBJ1-1
size: .
V: TRBV29-1
D: TRBD1
CDR3: CSGNRDRGRGTEAFF
DNA: TGCAGCGGAAACCGGGACAGGGGGCGCGGAACTGAAGCTTTCTTT

J: TRBJ2-3
size: .
V: TRBV4-2
D: .
CDR3: CASSPTGGTSTDTQYF
DNA: TGTGCCAGCAGCCCGACCGGGGGTACTAGCACAGATACGCAGTATTTT

J: TRBJ2-3
size: few
V: TRBV19
D: TRBD1
CDR3: CASSIRQGSISATDTQYF
DNA: TGTGCCAGTAGTATTCGACAGGGGTCCATCTCGGCCACAGATACGCAGTATTTT

J: TRBJ2-5
size: .
V: TRBV18
D: .
CDR3: CASSPLTAQETQYF
DNA: TGTGCCAGCTCACCTCTTACAGCACAAGAGACCCAGTACTTC

J: TRBJ2-1
size: .
V: TRBV5-1
D: .
CDR3: CASRLHEGSYNEQFF
DNA: TGCGCCAGCAGGTTACATGAGGGCTCCTACAATGAGCAGTTCTTC

J: TRBJ2-2
size: few
V: TRBV10-3
D: TRBD1
CDR3: CAISQRTGTNTGELFF
DNA: TGTGCCATCAGCCAACGGACAGGGACGAACACCGGGGAGCTGTTTTTT

J: TRBJ2-3
size: .
V: TRBV5-5
D: TRBD2
CDR3: CASSIGTSSTDTQYF
DNA: TGTGCCAGCAGCATAGGGACTAGCAGCACAGATACGCAGTATTTT

J: TRBJ1-1
size: .
V: TRBV10-2
D: .
CDR3: CASNSGATEAFF
DNA: TGCGCCAGCAATAGCGGGGCCACTGAAGCTTTCTTT

J: TRBJ1-2
size: few
V: TRBV10-2
D: .
CDR3: CASSEGQRGGYTF
DNA: TGCGCCAGCAGTGAAGGGCAGCGAGGGGGCTACACCTTC

J: TRBJ2-7
size: .
V: TRBV5-1
D: .
CDR3: CASRPTAGPSYEQYF
DNA: TGCGCCAGCAGACCCACGGCGGGACCATCCTACGAGCAGTACTTC

J: TRBJ1-1
size: .
V: TRBV20-1
D: .
CDR3: CSGTKMVAFF
DNA: TGCAGTGGGACAAAGATGGTAGCTTTCTTT

J: TRBJ1-2
size: .
V: TRBV5-1
D: TRBD1
CDR3: CASSFTGTGDYGYTF
DNA: TGCGCCAGCAGCTTCACGGGAACAGGGGACTATGGCTACACCTTC

J: TRBJ1-1
size: .
V: TRBV9
D: TRBD1
CDR3: CASSTGQGTEAFF
DNA: TGTGCCAGCAGCACCGGACAGGGCACTGAAGCTTTCTTT

J: TRBJ1-5
size: .
V: TRBV23-1
D: .
CDR3: CASSQRGRDTGIGSNQPQHF
DNA: TGCGCCAGCAGTCAAAGGGGTAGGGACACTGGGATCGGGAGCAATCAGCCCCAGCATTTT

J: TRBJ2-5
size: .
V: TRBV13
D: .
CDR3: CASSQGQVRREQYF
DNA: TGTGCCAGCAGCCAAGGACAGGTGCGACGGGAGCAGTACTTC

J: TRBJ1-2
size: .
V: TRBV5-1
D: .
CDR3: CASSLAGERVAGYTF
DNA: TGCGCCAGCAGCTTGGCGGGGGAAAGGGTTGCGGGCTACACCTTC

J: TRBJ1-5
size: .
V: TRBV5-4
D: .
CDR3: CASSVGGWGSNQPQHF
DNA: TGTGCCAGCAGTGTGGGGGGGTGGGGTAGCAATCAGCCCCAGCATTTT

J: TRBJ1-5
size: once
V: TRBV7-2
D: .
CDR3: CASSFKWTGNSNQPQHF
DNA: TGTGCCAGCAGCTTCAAATGGACGGGAAATAGCAATCAGCCCCAGCATTTT

J: TRBJ1-1
size: .
V: TRBV29-1
D: .
CDR3: CSVDDQGIEAFF
DNA: TGCAGCGTTGACGATCAGGGGATTGAAGCTTTCTTT

J: TRBJ2-5
size: .
V: TRBV6-5
D: .
CDR3: CASRNQGEETQYF
DNA: TGTGCCAGCAGGAATCAGGGTGAAGAGACCCAGTACTTC

J: TRBJ1-2
size: .
V: TRBV11-2
D: .
CDR3: CASSLAQGTNTF
DNA: TGTGCCAGCAGCTTAGCTCAGGGGACGAACACCTTC

J: TRBJ1-6
size: .
V: TRBV19
D: TRBD1
CDR3: CASSFADRGTPLHF
DNA: TGTGCCAGTAGTTTCGCGGACAGGGGGACACCCCTCCACTTT

J: TRBJ2-5
size: .
V: TRBV4-1
D: TRBD1
CDR3: CASSLGQGARETQYF
DNA: TGCGCCAGCAGCCTGGGACAGGGGGCTCGAGAGACCCAGTACTTC

J: TRBJ2-3
size: few
V: TRBV9
D: TRBD1
CDR3: CASSGTGISADTQYF
DNA: TGTGCCAGCAGCGGGACAGGGATCTCAGCAGATACGCAGTATTTT

J: TRBJ1-1
size: .
V: TRBV9
D: TRBD1
CDR3: CASSPPETGGTEAFF
DNA: TGTGCCAGCAGCCCCCCAGAGACAGGGGGCACTGAAGCTTTCTTT

J: TRBJ2-1
size: .
V: TRBV27
D: .
CDR3: CASSLSSKNEQFF
DNA: TGTGCCAGCAGCCTCTCGAGTAAGAATGAGCAGTTCTTC

J: TRBJ1-5
size: .
V: TRBV4-2
D: TRBD1
CDR3: CASSQAPTGNQPQHF
DNA: TGTGCCAGCAGCCAAGCCCCGACAGGGAATCAGCCCCAGCATTTT

J: TRBJ2-3
size: few
V: TRBV5-1
D: TRBD2
CDR3: CASSASGGLSTDTQYF
DNA: TGCGCCAGCAGCGCCAGCGGGGGGCTTAGCACAGATACGCAGTATTTT

J: TRBJ2-7
size: .
V: TRBV19
D: .
CDR3: CASSSSGLTYEQYF
DNA: TGTGCCAGTAGTAGCTCGGGACTTACCTACGAGCAGTACTTC

J: TRBJ2-1
size: .
V: TRBV10-3
D: TRBD1
CDR3: CAITTDRVIYFF
DNA: TGTGCCATCACCACGGACAGGGTAATCTATTTCTTC

J: TRBJ1-3
size: .
V: TRBV12-5
D: TRBD1
CDR3: CASGFTSGGTGKYF
DNA: TGTGCTAGTGGTTTCACATCCGGGGGGACAGGGAAATATTTT

J: TRBJ1-2
size: .
V: TRBV19
D: .
CDR3: CASTSDRFYGYTF
DNA: .